This T cell receptor beta chain is from a study of blood T cell repertoires in COVID-19. The CDR3 runs to 12 residues. V lost 5 bases to trimming and J lost 7 bases, with 11 bases between them. Germline lookup yields CDR1 MNHEY and CDR2 SMNVEV (reference sequence). Profiled with immunoSEQ multiplex PCR; TCRdb holds only in-frame clones, not every one. Of roughly 200,000 clones listed, roughly 87% were seen once; the top ten hold 2% to 2.5%. The V and J genes are TRBV27 and TRBJ1-1; no firm D call. The sample was PBMCs or T cells enriched from blood (not recorded which). The origin of this receptor is a woman in her twenties or thirties who had recovered from COVID-19. CDR3: CASSTRLGEAFF. The CDR3, as DNA: TGTGCCAGCAGTACTAGACTGGGTGAAGCTTTCTTT.